This record looks at one TCR beta chain sequence and its context. The germline V gene encodes CDR1 KGHSH and CDR2 LQKENI. This CDR3 region has 14 residues. The ends were cut back, 4 bases at V and 7 bases at J, with 15 bases in the middle. Assay: immunoSEQ multiplex PCR; the TCRdb copy retains only in-frame clones and omits some. This sample carries over 80,000 clones, about 96% of them seen once, and the ten largest clones take roughly 0.35%. This sample is drawn from a study of technical replicates of blood from a handful of donors. This receptor was obtained from a human donor in good health. Input material: T cells isolated from PBMCs. The V and J genes are TRBV18 and TRBJ2-3; TRBD1 might be the D (6 bases). CDR3: CASSLRNRDHTQYF. The DNA for the CDR3 is TGTGCCAGCTCACTAAGGAACAGGGATCATACGCAGTATTTT.